Each of the 20 T cell receptor beta chains below was sequenced from the same sample in a study of T cell responses to AZD1222 COVID-19 vaccine. Profiled with immunoSEQ multiplex PCR; TCRdb holds only in-frame clones, not every one. The sample holds 63,000 or so clones; 65% to 90% are singletons and the top ten take around 19%. This specimen consisted of peripheral blood, obtained on day 0 of AZD1222 vaccination. Receptors were obtained from an adult in good health.

This clone was counted a single time. The chain combines TRBV6-6 with TRBJ2-5; weak D call: TRBD1 (6 bases). V dropped 5 bases and J dropped 5 bases, with 18 bases sitting between them. Germline V CDR1 and CDR2: MNHNY, SVGAGI (reference sequence). The CDR3 is made up of 15 amino acids. The CDR3 is CASSPTQGTRETQYF. The DNA for the CDR3 is TGTGCCAGCAGTCCAACACAGGGTACGAGGGAGACCCAGTACTTC.

The chain combines TRBV20-1 with TRBJ1-4, with 10 bases lining up with TRBD1. V shed 3 bases, J shed 2 bases, and the junction held 6 bases outside the gene matches. Germline V gives CDR1 DFQATT, CDR2 SNEGSKA (reference sequence). The CDR3 contains 16 residues. The CDR3: CSASLTGGLTNEKLFF. In nucleotides, the CDR3 is TGCAGTGCTAGTTTGACAGGGGGCCTTACTAATGAAAAACTGTTTTTT.

J is TRBJ2-3 and V is TRBV29-1, with 11 bases lining up with TRBD2. CDR1 and CDR2 (germline): SQVTM, ANQGSEA. J was trimmed by 6 bases and V by 5 bases; bases with no gene match: 22. The CDR3 is made up of 19 amino acids. This chain's CDR3 is CSVLGGAIGSGGAADTQYF. In nucleotides, the CDR3 is TGCAGCGTTTTGGGTGGAGCAATTGGTAGCGGGGGGGCAGCTGATACGCAGTATTTT.

The rearrangement joins TRBV6-5 to TRBJ2-7, with a weak D call TRBD2 (6 bases). The CDR3 has 14 amino acids. The germline V gene encodes CDR1 MNHEY and CDR2 SVGAGI. Trimming took 6 bases from V and 6 from J, leaving 18 bases between them. This CDR3 reads CASSIGLNPREQYF. CDR3 sequence (DNA): TGTGCCAGCAGCATAGGACTAAATCCCCGCGAGCAGTACTTC.

The V call is TRBV10-3, the J call TRBJ1-3, with 8 bases matching TRBD1. The J segment lost 4 bases and the V segment lost 7 bases, leaving 3 bases of the junction unmatched. CDR1 and CDR2 from the germline V gene are ENHRY and SYGVKD. The CDR3 covers 13 residues. The CDR3 sequence: CAITQGAGNTIYF. CDR3 nucleotide sequence: TGTGCCATCACCCAGGGGGCCGGAAACACCATATATTTT.

The rearrangement uses TRBV10-3 and TRBJ1-1; the D is unclear. Germline V CDR1 and CDR2: ENHRY, SYGVKD. The CDR3 contains 13 residues. V lost 6 bases, J lost 2 bases, and 10 bases lay in between. The CDR3 DNA reads TGTGCCATCAGCATGGGATTAAACACTGAAGCTTTCTTT. Its protein is CAISMGLNTEAFF.

Details on this clone: Being one base from a much bigger clone, this may be a read error. The chain has TRBV6-1 and TRBJ1-2; possible D gene TRBD1, 6 bases. Trimming cost V 2 bases and J 2 bases, with 6 bases left between them. Germline V gene data show CDR1 as MNHNS and CDR2 as SASEGT. The CDR3 covers 13 residues. In DNA form, the CDR3 reads TGTGCCAGCAGTGAAACAGGGAACTATGGCTACACCTTC. Translated, it gives CASSETGNYGYTF.

The chain recombines TRBV5-4 with TRBJ2-3; 10 bases match TRBD2. The CDR3 runs 15 residues. J lost 7 bases, V lost 1 base, and 6 bases had no gene match. Germline loops: CDR1 SGHNT, CDR2 YYREEE (reference sequence). The chain's CDR3 is CASSLTSGGGNTQYF. CDR3 coding DNA: TGTGCCAGCAGCTTGACGAGCGGGGGGGGAAATACGCAGTATTTT.

The genes are TRBV9 and TRBJ2-1, with TRBD2 as a possible D gene (6 bases). The CDR3 contains 16 residues. The V end was cut by 0 bases, the J end by 2 bases, with 12 bases between. Germline loops: CDR1 SGDLS, CDR2 YYNGEE. The DNA of the CDR3 is TGTGCCAGCAGCGTAGCGGGGGATGTCACCTACAATGAGCAGTTCTTC. Its translation is CASSVAGDVTYNEQFF. The full variable domain, its missing parts supplied by reference TRBV9 and TRBJ2-1, is DSGVTQTPKHLITATGQRVTLRCSPRSGDLSVYWYQQSLDQGLQFLIQYYNGEERAKGNILERFSAQQFPDLHSELNLSSLELGDSALYFCASSVAGDVTYNEQFFGPGTRLTVL.

This clone appeared a single time. The chain is built from TRBV9 and TRBJ2-7; D is tentatively TRBD1 or TRBD2 (5 bases each). Trimming cost V 0 bases and J 5 bases, with 15 bases left between them. The germline V gene has CDR1 SGDLS and CDR2 YYNGEE. The CDR3 consists of 15 residues. This CDR3 reads CASSVAGETENEQYF. The CDR3 DNA follows: TGTGCCAGCAGCGTAGCTGGGGAGACAGAGAACGAGCAGTACTTC.

The chain employs TRBV5-5 and TRBJ2-7, with D possibly being TRBD2 (6 bases). CDR3 size: 14 residues. Germline V gene sequence: CDR1 SGHKS, CDR2 YYEKEE (reference sequence). V was pared by 1 base and J by 7 bases, with 15 bases between. Written as DNA, the CDR3 is TGTGCCAGCAGCTTGACTGGAGGGTCTGGGGAGCAGTACTTC. Translation gives CASSLTGGSGEQYF.

The rearrangement links TRBV3-1 (or the pseudogene TRBV3-2) to TRBJ1-5; no reliable D call. The CDR3 has 15 residues. The V end was cut by 0 bases, the J end by 4 bases, with 10 bases between. Germline assignment: CDR1 LGHDT and CDR2 YNNKEL (reference sequence). CDR3 sequence: CASSQDLYNNQPQHF. In DNA, the CDR3 is TGTGCCAGCAGCCAAGATCTCTACAATAATCAGCCCCAGCATTTT.

This clone was seen more than once but under ten times. The chain is built from TRBV7-9 and TRBJ2-3; TRBD1 matches at 7 bases. This CDR3 comprises 15 residues. Unmatched junction bases numbered 5, after V lost 5 bases and J lost 0 bases. Per the germline V gene, CDR1 is SEHNR and CDR2 is FQNEAQ (reference sequence). CDR3 region: CASSPQGVSTDTQYF. The CDR3 DNA follows: TGTGCCAGCAGCCCCCAGGGGGTGAGCACAGATACGCAGTATTTT.

The chain has TRBV3-1 (or the pseudogene TRBV3-2) and TRBJ1-5, with unresolved D. The CDR3 is 15 residues long. Per the germline V gene, CDR1 is LGHDT and CDR2 is YNNKEL (reference sequence). The ends were cut back, 3 bases at V and 0 bases at J, with 9 bases in the middle. The CDR3 spells CASSQTSYSNQPQHF. Written as DNA, the CDR3 is TGTGCCAGCAGCCAGACAAGTTATAGCAATCAGCCCCAGCATTTT.

The chain joins TRBV19 to TRBJ1-2; 9 bases agree with TRBD1. Trimming at V came to 8 bases and at J to 8 bases, leaving 9 bases not matched to a gene. The V gene's germline CDR1 is LNHDA and CDR2 SQIVND (reference sequence). This CDR3 is built from 13 residues. The CDR3 DNA reads TGTGCCAGTTCCAACAGGGGGCGACGAGGCTACACCTTC. Translated: CASSNRGRRGYTF.

The chain carries TRBV7-6 and TRBJ1-1, with a tentative D call TRBD1 (5 bases). Germline CDR1 SGHVS, CDR2 FNYEAQ. This CDR3 contains 18 residues. The V end lost 3 bases, the J end lost 0 bases, and 20 bases lay between the germline ends. The CDR3 nucleotides read TGTGCCAGCAGCTTTGTCCCCTCATCATCAGGGTTGAACACTGAAGCTTTCTTT. Residues: CASSFVPSSSGLNTEAFF.

The chain recombines TRBV5-1 with TRBJ2-1; D is ambiguous. Germline CDR1 is SGHRS and CDR2 is YFSETQ. Trimming took off 2 bases at V and 4 bases at J, with 4 bases between the two ends. The CDR3 extends over 12 amino acids. CDR3 residues: CASSFQYNEQFF. The CDR3 DNA follows: TGCGCCAGCAGCTTTCAGTACAATGAGCAGTTCTTC.

The chain uses TRBV6-5 and TRBJ1-6; D is possibly TRBD1 (6 bases). The CDR3 is 14 residues long. Trimming pared 8 bases from V and 6 bases from J, leaving 14 bases between. Per germline, CDR1 MNHEY and CDR2 SVGAGI. The CDR3 DNA reads TGTGCCAGCGCCGGGGGGCTTTTTAATTCACCCCTCCACTTT. Translated: CASAGGLFNSPLHF.

CDR3 nucleotide sequence: TGTGCCAGTAGTAAACTAGCTATGAACATTCAGTACTTC. This sequence encodes CASSKLAMNIQYF. The V gene is TRBV19, the J gene TRBJ2-4; possibly TRBD2 for D (6 bases). Germline CDR1 is LNHDA and CDR2 is SQIVND (reference sequence). V was clipped by 4 bases and J by 7 bases, with 11 bases between them. The CDR3 consists of 13 residues.

This clone qualifies as medium-sized (0.01 to 0.1%). V is TRBV5-8 and J is TRBJ1-5; perhaps TRBD1 as D (5 bases). The ends were cut back, 0 bases at V and 0 bases at J, with 7 bases in the middle. There are 15 residues in the CDR3. Germline V gene sequence: CDR1 SGHTS, CDR2 YDEGEE. The CDR3, as DNA: TGTGCCAGCAGCTTGGGACAGTATAGCAATCAGCCCCAGCATTTT. This encodes CASSLGQYSNQPQHF.